A selection of T cell receptor beta chains follows, all from one sample in a study of cytomegalovirus exposure and HLA in healthy donors. TCRdb's copy holds only in-frame clones and misses some; the assay was immunoSEQ multiplex PCR. The sample includes about 160,000 clones, nearly 80% of them seen just once. Specimen: PBMCs. Receptors were obtained from a woman in her 50s in good health and CMV-seropositive. Both conserved end residues are part of each CDR3. Each record gives: V gene, clone size, CDR3 length, D gene, J gene, CDR3 DNA, CDR3 protein. D genes are given only for firm matches. Some rows mark clone size as missing; the rest say once, few, many or name a class of expanded clone.

>TRBV15|NA|15|NA|TRBJ1-1
TGTGCCACCAGCAGAGATAGAACGGGGAACACTGAAGCTTTCTTT
CATSRDRTGNTEAFF
>TRBV19|NA|15|TRBD1|TRBJ1-5
TGTGCCAGCATAGACAGGGGTCATAGCAATCAGCCCCAGCATTTT
CASIDRGHSNQPQHF
>TRBV21-1|NA|18|NA|TRBJ2-2
TGTGCCAGCATAAGTGGGACAGGGAGGGGTAAGGACACCGGGGAGCTGTTTTTT
CASISGTGRGKDTGELFF
>TRBV4-1|NA|14|NA|TRBJ2-3
TGCGCCAGCAGCCATGGACACAGCACAGATACGCAGTATTTT
CASSHGHSTDTQYF
>TRBV2|NA|15|TRBD2|TRBJ2-1
TGTGCCAGCAGTACTCTAGCGGGAGGGTACAATGAGCAGTTCTTC
CASSTLAGGYNEQFF
>TRBV6-6|NA|16|NA|TRBJ2-2
TGTGCCAGCATATTCTCTGGGGGGGGCCCCACCGGGGAGCTGTTTTTT
CASIFSGGGPTGELFF
>TRBV9|NA|16|TRBD2|TRBJ2-5
TGTGCCAGCAGCCCACCCCGGGCTAGCGGGAAAGAGACCCAGTACTTC
CASSPPRASGKETQYF
>TRBV27|NA|16|TRBD2|TRBJ2-3
TGTGCCAGCAGTAAACTAGCGGGGTGGAGCACAGATACGCAGTATTTT
CASSKLAGWSTDTQYF
>TRBV5-1|NA|14|TRBD2|TRBJ2-7
TGCGCCAGCAGCTCTAGCGGGGGGGCGGGCGAGCAGTACTTC
CASSSSGGAGEQYF
>TRBV27|NA|14|NA|TRBJ2-2
TGTGCCAGCAGTTACGGGGGGAACACCGGGGAGCTGTTTTTT
CASSYGGNTGELFF
>TRBV9|NA|13|NA|TRBJ2-1
TGTGCCAGCAGCGTAGCTACCTCCAATGAGCAGTTCTTC
CASSVATSNEQFF
>TRBV27|NA|12|NA|TRBJ2-1
TGTGCCAGCAGTTGGAGCGCCAATGAGCAGTTCTTC
CASSWSANEQFF
>TRBV30|NA|13|NA|TRBJ2-5
TGTGCCTGCCCCGACAGGGCGGGGGAGACCCAGTACTTC
CACPDRAGETQYF
>TRBV6-5|NA|13|NA|TRBJ1-1
TGTGCCAGCGTTCAGGGGTCGAACACTGAAGCTTTCTTT
CASVQGSNTEAFF
>TRBV19|NA|16|NA|TRBJ1-5
TGTGCCAGTAGTACGACAGGCGGGTATAGCAATCAGCCCCAGCATTTT
CASSTTGGYSNQPQHF
>TRBV2|NA|14|TRBD1|TRBJ1-1
TGTGCCAGCAGTCGACAGGGGTCGAACACTGAAGCTTTCTTT
CASSRQGSNTEAFF
>TRBV18|NA|13|NA|TRBJ2-1
TGTGCCAGCTCACCAAACTCGGATCCGGGTCAATTCTTC
CASSPNSDPGQFF
>TRBV12-5|NA|17|TRBD2|TRBJ2-7
TGTGCTAGTGCCCTGGTAGCACTAGCGGCCACATCCAACGAGCAGTACTTC
CASALVALAATSNEQYF
>TRBV5-4|few|15|TRBD2|TRBJ2-2
TGTGCCAGCAGCGGGACGGGAGGGCCTGACGGGGAGCTGTTTTTT
CASSGTGGPDGELFF
>TRBV2|NA|15|TRBD2|TRBJ2-7
TGTGCCAGCAGTGAAGCGGGACTAGCGGCCTACGAGCAGTACTTC
CASSEAGLAAYEQYF
>TRBV7-8|NA|14|NA|TRBJ1-2
TGTGCCAGCAGCTTAGGGGCAGGGAGGAATGGCTACACCTTC
CASSLGAGRNGYTF
>TRBV6-6|once|14|TRBD2|TRBJ2-7
TGTGCCAGCAGTTGGACTAGCGGGGGCTACGAGCAGTACTTC
CASSWTSGGYEQYF
>TRBV28|NA|16|NA|TRBJ1-3
TGTGCCAGCAGTTTAGGAGGGGCTGCGACTGGAAACACCATATATTTT
CASSLGGAATGNTIYF